This TCR beta chain was sequenced during a study of tumor-infiltrating lymphocytes in primary liver carcinoma. Study context: The study enrolled male and female patients aged 30 to 69 years. Findings and caveats of the study: Tumor region pairs showed greater overlap than either tumor-adjacent or tumor-blood pairs did.

With a constant-region primer, TCR beta cDNA was made from approximately 500 ng of total RNA. ARM-PCR, slightly modified, supplied the TCR beta libraries through three nested multiplex PCR rounds. The first two PCR rounds used TRBV1-TRBV30 primers with a Cbeta primer, 9 to 11 cycles each. TCRdb recomputed calls from the multiplex PCR reads with MiXCR, one row per CDR3 protein. The sample lists more than 70,000 distinct CDR3 sequences, approximately 70% occurring once. Germline CDR1 is SGHAT and CDR2 is FQNNGV. The CDR3 is made up of 15 amino acids. Trimming removed 7 bases from V and 3 bases from J, with 16 bases in between. At least ten counts were recorded for this clonotype. What it binds is unknown. From around 18-30 mg of unsorted bulk tissue, DNA and RNA were co-extracted together.

The chain joins TRBV11-2 to TRBJ2-4; no definite D call. This TCR derives from a middle-aged man with primary liver carcinoma and hepatitis B virus infection. The sequenced sample was tumor-adjacent normal liver tissue. In DNA form, the CDR3 reads TGTGCCAGCACCACTTCGGCGGTAGTCAAAAACATTCAGTACTTC. Its translation is CASTTSAVVKNIQYF.